There are a few counts of the clone carrying this T cell receptor beta chain. This entry is derived from a study of early T cells in non-severe SARS-CoV-2 infection. At the level of the study: Sequencing of unsorted whole blood was done on bulk RNA, leaving chains unpaired.

Trimming removed 0 bases from V and 1 base from J; junction bases left unmatched: 8. The CDR3 covers 17 residues. Germline values: CDR1 SGHDN, CDR2 FVKESK. Individual cDNA molecules were tagged with unique molecular identifiers. TCRdb re-called the 5' RACE reads through MiXCR, storing one row per CDR3 protein. The data show tens of thousands of distinct CDR3 sequences, more than 9% seen once. The clonotype was recovered from an adult who was a healthcare worker with PCR-confirmed SARS-CoV-2 infection or an uninfected control (not recorded which). The sample taken for sequencing was whole blood. This chain uses TRBV14 with TRBJ1-1; the match to TRBD1 covers 7 bases. The CDR3 loop reads CASSQDRRDRSNTEAFF. The CDR3 bases are TGTGCCAGCAGCCAAGATAGGCGGGACAGATCGAACACTGAAGCTTTCTTT.